A single sample is the source of the 20 T cell receptor beta chains below, sequenced in a study of T cell responses to AZD1222 COVID-19 vaccine. Sequenced by immunoSEQ multiplex PCR; TCRdb stores in-frame clones only, minus some. The sample consists of roughly 140,000 clones, around 88% of them appearing once. Sequencing was performed on peripheral blood, taken on day 0 of AZD1222 vaccination. The receptor set was obtained from an adult in good health.

In nucleotides, the CDR3 is TGTGCCAGCAGCCCTAGTTGGGCAGGAAGTGTGGGCTACACCTTC. This encodes CASSPSWAGSVGYTF. The V gene is TRBV9, the J gene TRBJ1-2, with D unresolved. CDR3 length equals 15 residues. From germline, CDR1 is SGDLS and CDR2 YYNGEE. V lost 4 bases and J lost 8, with 21 bases in between.

This clone was counted once. The chain links TRBV19 to TRBJ2-7; tentative D call: TRBD2 (6 bases). Germline V gives CDR1 LNHDA, CDR2 SQIVND (reference sequence). The CDR3 is made up of 15 amino acids. The V end lost 3 bases, the J end lost 0 bases, and 12 bases lay between the germline ends. DNA of the CDR3: TGTGCCAGTAGTATCTCGCTGGGGGGCTCCTACGAGCAGTACTTC. Amino acid sequence: CASSISLGGSYEQYF.

In nucleotides, the CDR3 is TGTGCCAGCTCCCCAGGACAGTATGAAGCTTTCTTT. Amino acid sequence: CASSPGQYEAFF. V gene TRBV18 combines with J gene TRBJ1-1; tentatively, D is TRBD1 (6 bases). Trimming shortened V by 6 bases and J by 7 bases, and 12 bases separated the two germline ends. The CDR3 runs 12 residues. Germline-derived CDR1 and CDR2 are KGHSH and LQKENI.

The chain combines TRBV12-3 or TRBV12-4 with TRBJ1-2; D is perhaps TRBD1 (5 bases). The CDR3 extends over 11 amino acids. V shed 5 bases and J shed 9 bases, with 10 bases lying between them. CDR3 nucleotides: TGTGCCAGCAGTCTCCAGGGCCGCTACACCTTC. The encoded protein is CASSLQGRYTF.

The gene calls are TRBV5-5 and TRBJ1-6; TRBD1 aligns across 9 bases. The CDR3 runs to 17 residues. Germline V gene lookup returns CDR1 SGHKS and CDR2 YYEKEE (reference sequence). The J segment lost 4 bases and the V segment lost 0 bases, leaving 5 bases of the junction unmatched. CDR3 sequence reads: CASSLGPTGGYNSPLHF. The CDR3 DNA follows: TGTGCCAGCAGCTTGGGGCCGACAGGGGGTTATAATTCACCCCTCCACTTT.

The gene calls are TRBV5-1 and TRBJ1-1, with TRBD1 matching 7 bases. The length of the CDR3 is 16 residues. Per germline, CDR1 SGHRS and CDR2 YFSETQ. J gave up 1 base and V 2 bases, and 8 bases lay outside the gene matches. The CDR3, as DNA: TGCGCCAGCAGCTTAGCCCAGGGGGTCTGGAACACTGAAGCTTTCTTT. As protein: CASSLAQGVWNTEAFF. The entire variable domain, with the rest obtained from reference TRBV5-1 and TRBJ1-1, is as follows: KAGVTQTPRYLIKTRGQQVTLSCSPISGHRSVSWYQQTPGQGLQFLFEYFSETQRNKGNFPGRFSGRQFSNSRSEMNVSTLELGDSALYLCASSLAQGVWNTEAFFGQGTRLTVV.

This chain connects TRBV9 to TRBJ1-2; the D is unclear. CDR1 is SGDLS and CDR2 is YYNGEE in the germline V gene. The CDR3 loop spans 13 amino acids. V was cut by 4 bases and J by 3 bases, with 10 bases left in between. DNA of the CDR3: TGTGCCAGCAGCCCGAGCGGGTACTATGGCTACACCTTC. Amino acids: CASSPSGYYGYTF.

The chain has TRBV19 and TRBJ1-5; 11 positions agree with TRBD1. This CDR3 is built from 17 residues. V gave up 3 bases and J gave up 2 bases; unmatched junction bases: 6. Germline V gives CDR1 LNHDA, CDR2 SQIVND (reference sequence). CDR3 amino acids: CASSMGRTGGGNQPQHF. The CDR3 DNA reads TGTGCCAGTAGTATGGGCCGGACAGGGGGCGGCAATCAGCCCCAGCATTTT.

The chain recombines TRBV7-2 with TRBJ2-7, with D perhaps matching TRBD1 (6 bases). CDR3 length equals 14 residues. Trimming pared 4 bases from V and 1 base from J, leaving 11 bases between. Germline V CDR1 and CDR2: SGHTA, FQGNSA. The CDR3 DNA reads as TGTGCCAGCAGCTCCTACAGGGTTTCCTACGAGCAGTACTTC. This encodes CASSSYRVSYEQYF.

V is TRBV15 and J is TRBJ1-4; unclear D gene. This CDR3 comprises 14 residues. Germline CDR1 and CDR2: LNHNV and YYDKDF (reference sequence). The germline V and J ends were trimmed by 1 base and 7 bases, with 10 bases remaining between them. The CDR3 bases are TGTGCCACCAGCAGAGGGACCGAAAGTGAAAAACTGTTTTTT. Amino acid sequence: CATSRGTESEKLFF.

The V call is TRBV7-6, the J call TRBJ1-3; TRBD1 is a possible D gene (5 bases). The CDR3 sequence is 13 residues long. CDR1 and CDR2 from the germline V gene are SGHVS and FNYEAQ. V was clipped by 2 bases and J by 4 bases, with 6 bases between them. CDR3 sequence reads: CASSLRQGNTIYF. The CDR3 DNA follows: TGTGCCAGCAGCTTACGACAGGGAAACACCATATATTTT.

This chain links TRBV9 with TRBJ2-1, with 10 bases identical to TRBD2. CDR1 and CDR2 from the germline V gene are SGDLS and YYNGEE. CDR3 size: 16 residues. The V gene end was trimmed by 4 bases and the J gene end by 5 bases; junction bases not matched to a gene: 9. In DNA, the CDR3 is TGTGCCAGCAGCTCCTGGGGGACTAGCGACCACAATGAGCAGTTCTTC. Translated: CASSSWGTSDHNEQFF. The full variable domain, in which reference TRBV9 and TRBJ2-1 provide the parts outside the CDR3, is DSGVTQTPKHLITATGQRVTLRCSPRSGDLSVYWYQQSLDQGLQFLIQYYNGEERAKGNILERFSAQQFPDLHSELNLSSLELGDSALYFCASSSWGTSDHNEQFFGPGTRLTVL.

This chain connects TRBV7-2 to TRBJ1-2; TRBD1 is a possible D gene (6 bases). V was cut by 3 bases and J by 11 bases, with 16 bases left in between. In germline, CDR1 is SGHTA, CDR2 FQGNSA. The CDR3 sequence is 13 residues long. The CDR3 sequence: CASSLQGTKPYTF. Here the CDR3 DNA reads TGTGCCAGCAGCTTGCAGGGGACGAAACCTTACACCTTC.

V gene TRBV27 combines with J gene TRBJ1-2; TRBD1 matches at 7 bases. The CDR3 is made up of 13 amino acids. With 3 bases clipped from V and 6 bases from J, the junction kept 4 bases outside the gene matches. Germline V gives CDR1 MNHEY, CDR2 SMNVEV (reference sequence). For the CDR3, the DNA is TGTGCCAGCAGTTTCAACAGGGGCCATGGCTACACCTTC. Translation: CASSFNRGHGYTF.

This rearrangement joins TRBV5-8 to TRBJ2-3; 8 bases agree with TRBD1. Germline loops: CDR1 SGHTS, CDR2 YDEGEE. This CDR3 contains 15 residues. Trimming cost V 4 bases and J 2 bases; bases outside gene matches: 6. Here the CDR3 reads CASSTRGPITDTQYF. CDR3 DNA sequence: TGTGCCAGCAGCACCAGGGGGCCCATCACAGATACGCAGTATTTT.

This chain connects TRBV30 to TRBJ2-2, with D unresolved. Germline V gives CDR1 GTSNPN, CDR2 SVGIG (reference sequence). The ends were cut back, 0 bases at V and 6 bases at J, with 23 bases in the middle. The length of the CDR3 is 18 residues. CDR3 nucleotides: TGTGCCTGGAGTGTAGTGGATTTTTCTAAGTTGTGGGCCGGGGAGCTGTTTTTT. This encodes CAWSVVDFSKLWAGELFF. Combining the CDR3 with reference TRBV30 and TRBJ2-2 gives the whole variable domain SQTIHQWPATLVQPVGSPLSLECTVEGTSNPNLYWYRQAAGRGLQLLFYSVGIGQISSEVPQNLSASRPQDRQFILSSKKLLLSDSGFYLCAWSVVDFSKLWAGELFFGEGSRLTVL.

V is TRBV3-1 (or the pseudogene TRBV3-2) and J is TRBJ2-7; D remains ambiguous. The CDR3 has 18 residues. CDR1 and CDR2 (germline): LGHDT, YNNKEL (reference sequence). Trimming shortened V by 0 bases and J by 0 bases, and 18 bases separated the two germline ends. The CDR3 DNA reads TGTGCCAGCAGCCAAGATACCCTCCTTCCGGCCAGCTCCTACGAGCAGTACTTC. This translates into CASSQDTLLPASSYEQYF.

This chain uses TRBV7-8 with TRBJ1-1; TRBD1 is a possible D gene (5 bases). V was shortened by 7 bases and J by 3 bases, with 18 bases between the two germline ends. In germline, CDR1 is SGHVS, CDR2 FQNEAQ. The CDR3 contains 15 residues. CDR3 in DNA: TGTGCCAGCACCGGCCAGCGGGCGGGGGACACTGAAGCTTTCTTT. This encodes CASTGQRAGDTEAFF.

The rearrangement uses TRBV5-6 and TRBJ2-7; 9 bases map to TRBD1. The germline V gene encodes CDR1 SGHDT and CDR2 YYEEEE. V lost 2 bases to trimming and J lost 5 bases; unmatched junction nucleotides: 8. There are 15 residues in the CDR3. This CDR3 reads CASSFTGGASNEQYF. The CDR3 nucleotides are TGTGCCAGCAGCTTTACAGGGGGCGCTTCGAACGAGCAGTACTTC.

CDR3 nucleotide sequence: TGTGCCAGCAGCGTAGGTGACTCCTCGAGGTACGAGCAGTACTTC. Protein product: CASSVGDSSRYEQYF. This sequence joins TRBV9 and TRBJ2-7; D uncertain. CDR3 length: 15 residues. Trimming removed 0 bases from V and 4 bases from J, with 14 bases in between. CDR1 is SGDLS and CDR2 is YYNGEE in the germline V gene.